The 30 T cell receptor beta chains below all came from one sample that was sequenced in a study of T cells in Graves' hyperthyroidism and ophthalmopathy. There were TCR beta CDR3 regions amplified from RNA transcripts. An initial round of RT-PCR targeting the TCR CDR3 relied on the HTBI primer set. TCRdb re-called the multiplex PCR reads through MiXCR, storing one row per CDR3 protein. The repertoire includes some 510,000 distinct CDR3 sequences, 35% to 55% of them detected once, and about 7.9% sits in the top ten. Source material: peripheral blood or thyroid tissue (not recorded which). Receptors originate from a woman in her late teens or twenties with Graves' hyperthyroidism.

On this clonotype itself: Since a much larger clone is just one base distant, this may be a read error. In DNA, the CDR3 is TGTGCCAGCAGGCCGACAGGGTTAGAGACCCGGTACTTC. It specifies CASRPTGLETRYF. The chain joins TRBV10-3 to TRBJ2-5; 7 nucleotides agree with TRBD1. The V gene's germline CDR1 is ENHRY and CDR2 SYGVKD. The CDR3 extends over 13 amino acids.

This clonotype was counted a few times. The chain employs TRBV9 and TRBJ1-1; no clear D. Germline V CDR1 and CDR2: SGDLS, YYNGEE. CDR3 length equals 14 residues. The germline V and J ends were trimmed by 0 bases and 6 bases, with 12 bases remaining between them. The CDR3 DNA follows: TGTGCCAGCAGCGTAGAGGGTAAGGGATCTGAAGCTTTCTTT. It is translated as CASSVEGKGSEAFF.

The chain employs TRBV5-1 and TRBJ2-5; 8 nucleotides agree with TRBD1. The germline CDR1 and CDR2 sequences are SGHRS and YFSETQ. This CDR3 is 14 amino acids long. With 6 bases clipped from V and 4 bases from J, the junction kept 8 bases outside the gene matches. This CDR3 is CASTGDRGRETQYF. The CDR3 DNA is TGCGCCAGCACCGGAGACAGGGGAAGAGAGACCCAGTACTTC.

Regarding this clonotype: Sequence at one end of the junction differs from germline and may be a read error. The rearrangement uses TRBV20-1 and TRBJ1-4, with D maybe TRBD1 (5 bases). CDR1 and CDR2 (germline): DFQATT, SNEGSKA (reference sequence). This CDR3 is built from 13 residues. The CDR3 loop reads CGARGHGGEKLFF. DNA for the CDR3: TGCGGTGCAAGGGGCCACGGGGGTGAAAAACTGTTTTTT.

This chain connects TRBV5-5 to TRBJ1-5, with TRBD1 matching 8 bases. V dropped 2 bases and J dropped 3; count of bases not matched to a gene: 7. The CDR3 totals 16 residues. Germline CDR1 SGHKS, CDR2 YYEKEE (reference sequence). The CDR3 DNA reads as TGTGCCAGCAGCTTAGAGCAGGGGGCAATCAATCAGCCCCAGCATTTT. Its protein is CASSLEQGAINQPQHF.

This clonotype has only a few counts. The J gene is TRBJ1-5, the V gene TRBV5-1, with D possibly TRBD1 on 6 matching bases. CDR1 is SGHRS, CDR2 YFSETQ, per germline. V lost 3 bases and J lost 5, with 12 bases in between. The CDR3 has 14 amino acids. The CDR3 coding sequence is TGCGCCAGCAGCTCAGGGGAATCCGATCAGCCCCAGCATTTT. Translated, it gives CASSSGESDQPQHF.

Comment on this clonotype: Germline is not matched at one junction end, which may reflect a read error. The rearrangement links TRBV2 to TRBJ1-2, with no clear D. This CDR3 has 14 amino acids. CDR1 is SNHLY, CDR2 FYNNEI, per germline. CDR3 sequence: CAGSEAGGVDGYTF. For the CDR3, the DNA is TGTGCCGGCAGTGAAGCGGGCGGGGTAGATGGCTACACCTTC.

This clonotype was seen a single time. Possible read error: a much larger clone is one base away. The CDR3 carries no conserved terminal phenylalanine or tryptophan, so it likely arises from a read error. CDR3 sequence reads: CASSGYTEAFL. The CDR3 DNA is TGTGCCAGCAGTGGATACACTGAAGCTTTCCTT. This sequence joins TRBV2 and TRBJ1-1; D gene uncertain. This CDR3 has 11 amino acids. The germline V gene has CDR1 SNHLY and CDR2 FYNNEI. V was cut by 4 bases and J by 3 bases, with 3 bases left in between.

The rearrangement links TRBV25-1 to TRBJ1-3; a weak D match, TRBD2 (5 bases). Matching the DNA end better, TRBJ2-3 makes the J call doubtful. The CDR3 has 15 residues. CDR1 and CDR2 from the germline V gene are MGHDK and SYGVNS. The CDR3 reads CASSEIADSTDTQYF. CDR3 DNA sequence: TGTGCCAGCAGTGAAATTGCGGACTCCACAGATACGCAGTATTTT.

The table lists this clonotype with a few counts. The V gene is TRBV6-4, the J gene TRBJ1-5, with D hard to call. Trimming shortened V by 0 bases and J by 0 bases, and 6 bases separated the two germline ends. The germline gives CDR1 MRHNA, CDR2 SNTAGT. The CDR3 runs to 15 residues. The CDR3 is CASSDSGRSNQPQHF. CDR3 sequence (DNA): TGTGCCAGCAGTGACTCAGGGCGTAGCAATCAGCCCCAGCATTTT.

Worth noting for this clonotype: This could be a read error, since a much larger clone is one nucleotide away. The V call is TRBV24-1, the J call TRBJ1-1, with 10 bases matching TRBD1. Germline lookup yields CDR1 KGHDR and CDR2 SFDVKD. This CDR3 is built from 14 residues. This CDR3 is CATSDRTGGPEALF. CDR3 sequence (DNA): TGTGCCACCAGTGATCGGACAGGGGGGCCTGAAGCTCTCTTT.

This chain connects TRBV10-3 to TRBJ1-2, with D unclear. The CDR3 contains 14 residues. V lost 6 bases and J lost 4, with 15 bases in between. Looked up from germline, CDR1 is ENHRY and CDR2 is SYGVKD. CDR3 DNA: TGTGCCATCAGCCAGCTCTGGGAAAGCTATGGCTACACCTTC. Translating it yields CAISQLWESYGYTF.

The V call is TRBV2, the J call TRBJ2-2; 12 bases line up with TRBD2. The germline V gene encodes CDR1 SNHLY and CDR2 FYNNEI. The CDR3 is 16 amino acids. After removal of 6 bases from V and 5 bases from J, the junction contained 7 bases not matched to a gene. CDR3 sequence reads: CASRDEGLAGTGELFF. The CDR3 DNA reads as TGTGCCAGCAGAGATGAGGGACTAGCGGGTACCGGGGAGCTGTTTTTT. The variable domain in full, with the rest retrieved from reference TRBV2 and TRBJ2-2, is EPEVTQTPSHQVTQMGQEVILRCVPISNHLYFYWYRQILGQKVEFLVSFYNNEISEKSEIFDDQFSVERPDGSNFTLKIRSTKLEDSAMYFCASRDEGLAGTGELFFGEGSRLTVL.

The chain employs TRBV20-1 and TRBJ1-2; D not certain. The V and J ends lost 2 bases and 10 bases respectively, with 14 bases between them. Germline V CDR1 and CDR2: DFQATT, SNEGSKA (reference sequence). This CDR3 has 12 residues. The DNA of the CDR3 is TGCAGTGCTAGAATGGACGGAGTGATCTACACCTTC. This gives the protein CSARMDGVIYTF.

The rearrangement links TRBV25-1 to TRBJ2-7; possibly TRBD2 for D (6 bases). The CDR3 is 12 amino acids. The V gene's germline CDR1 is MGHDK and CDR2 SYGVNS. The chain's CDR3 is CARDAGTYEQYF. DNA for the CDR3: TGTGCTAGAGACGCGGGGACCTACGAGCAGTACTTC.

The chain is built from TRBV13 and TRBJ2-7; the D is unclear. Germline V gene lookup returns CDR1 PRHDT and CDR2 FYEKMQ (reference sequence). V lost 3 bases, J lost 2 bases, and 5 bases lay in between. This CDR3 contains 12 residues. DNA for the CDR3: TGTGCCAGCAGCTTCGAAGCCTACGAGCAGTACTTC. Translation: CASSFEAYEQYF.

CDR3 residues: CAITAKLNTDTQYF. CDR3 nucleotides: TGTGCCATCACCGCAAAACTAAACACAGATACGCAGTATTTT. The chain uses TRBV10-3 and TRBJ2-3; D is uncertain. This CDR3 contains 14 residues. The V gene's germline CDR1 is ENHRY and CDR2 SYGVKD. V lost 7 bases, J lost 2 bases, and 13 bases lay in between.

In its sample, this clonotype was seen once. V gene TRBV25-1 combines with J gene TRBJ1-2; 7 positions agree with TRBD1. From germline, CDR1 is MGHDK and CDR2 SYGVNS. The length of the CDR3 is 14 residues. Trimming took 3 bases from V and 4 from J; bases not matched to a gene: 5. The CDR3 loop reads CASSDRRDSYGYTF. The CDR3 DNA reads as TGTGCCAGCAGTGACCGAAGGGACAGCTATGGCTACACCTTC.

The rearrangement uses TRBV2 and TRBJ1-3; no firm D call. Looked up from germline, CDR1 is SNHLY and CDR2 is FYNNEI. V gave up 5 bases and J gave up 0 bases, with 17 bases separating them. The CDR3 runs 17 residues. CDR3 nucleotides: TGTGCCAGCAGTTCCGACCGGGTGACACTCTCTGGAAACACCATATATTTT. It is translated as CASSSDRVTLSGNTIYF. Full variable domain (rest looked up from reference TRBV2 and TRBJ1-3): EPEVTQTPSHQVTQMGQEVILRCVPISNHLYFYWYRQILGQKVEFLVSFYNNEISEKSEIFDDQFSVERPDGSNFTLKIRSTKLEDSAMYFCASSSDRVTLSGNTIYFGEGSWLTVV.

This clonotype was observed a handful of times. The genes are TRBV12-3 or TRBV12-4 and TRBJ2-7; no reliable D call. CDR3 length equals 12 residues. Trimming removed 4 bases from V and 2 bases from J, with 6 bases in between. This chain's CDR3 is CASSWRAYEQYF. Here the CDR3 DNA reads TGTGCCAGCAGTTGGAGAGCCTACGAGCAGTACTTC.

V is TRBV25-1 and J is TRBJ1-5, with 8 bases lining up with TRBD1. The CDR3 length is 17 residues. The V and J ends lost 0 bases and 7 bases, in that order; junction bases with no gene match: 11. Germline CDR1 is MGHDK and CDR2 is SYGVNS. The CDR3 sequence is CASSEYKTGVGVQPQHF. The CDR3 DNA is TGTGCCAGCAGTGAATATAAGACAGGGGTAGGGGTGCAGCCCCAGCATTTT.

This chain uses TRBV5-1 with TRBJ1-1; D ambiguous. This CDR3 comprises 15 residues. Between the trimmed V and J ends, which lost 0 bases and 1 base, there was a span of 10 bases. Looked up from germline, CDR1 is SGHRS and CDR2 is YFSETQ. This CDR3 is CASSLAESRNTEAFF. CDR3 sequence (DNA): TGCGCCAGCAGCTTGGCTGAGTCGAGGAACACTGAAGCTTTCTTT. Together with reference TRBV5-1 and TRBJ1-1, the CDR3 gives the full variable domain: KAGVTQTPRYLIKTRGQQVTLSCSPISGHRSVSWYQQTPGQGLQFLFEYFSETQRNKGNFPGRFSGRQFSNSRSEMNVSTLELGDSALYLCASSLAESRNTEAFFGQGTRLTVV.

This clonotype was recorded once. The chain has TRBV29-1 and TRBJ1-1; 7 bases are a match to TRBD1. V was clipped by 8 bases and J by 7 bases; unmatched bases: 19. CDR1 is SQVTM, CDR2 ANQGSEA, per germline. The CDR3 loop spans 15 amino acids. The CDR3 spells CSQEHGQERFGEAFF. The DNA for the CDR3 is TGCAGCCAAGAACACGGACAGGAAAGGTTCGGTGAAGCTTTCTTT. Looking up the rest from reference TRBV29-1 and TRBJ1-1 gives the full variable domain: SAVISQKPSRDICQRGTSLTIQCQVDSQVTMMFWYRQQPGQSLTLIATANQGSEATYESGFVIDKFPISRPNLTFSTLTVSNMSPEDSSIYLCSQEHGQERFGEAFFGQGTRLTVV.

Notes on this clonotype: A read error may produce the germline difference seen at one junction end. V and J are TRBV5-1 and TRBJ2-2; the D call may be TRBD1 or TRBD2 (5 bases each). Germline V gives CDR1 SGHRS, CDR2 YFSETQ. CDR3 length: 15 residues. The CDR3 region is CASSLEGHNTGELLF. The CDR3, as DNA: TGCGCCAGCAGCTTAGAGGGGCACAACACCGGGGAGCTGCTTTTT.

The CDR3 DNA follows: TGCAGCGTTGAAGAATGGACTGGCTACACCTTC. Translating it yields CSVEEWTGYTF. This chain joins TRBV29-1 and TRBJ1-2, with D unresolved. Germline V gene lookup returns CDR1 SQVTM and CDR2 ANQGSEA. Between the trimmed V and J ends, which lost 0 bases and 7 bases, there was a span of 6 bases. The CDR3 contains 11 residues.

The rearrangement joins TRBV29-1 to TRBJ2-5; tentative D call: TRBD2 (6 bases). Trimming took 0 bases from V and 3 from J, leaving 11 bases between them. This CDR3 comprises 14 residues. From germline, CDR1 is SQVTM and CDR2 ANQGSEA. DNA for the CDR3: TGCAGCGTTGAAGATTTACCGGGAGAAGAGACCCAGTACTTC. The encoded protein is CSVEDLPGEETQYF.

The chain joins TRBV7-9 to TRBJ2-5; 7 bases are a match to TRBD1. Germline CDR1 SEHNR, CDR2 FQNEAQ (reference sequence). The CDR3 has 15 amino acids. V trimming: 3 bases; J trimming: 3 bases; junction bases outside the gene matches: 7. The CDR3 DNA sequence: TGTGCCAGCAGCTTGGTCGGGACAGAAAAAGAGACCCAGTACTTC. As protein: CASSLVGTEKETQYF.

The chain couples TRBV2 to TRBJ1-1, with 8 bases that match TRBD1. Germline lookup yields CDR1 SNHLY and CDR2 FYNNEI. The CDR3 is made up of 14 amino acids. V was clipped by 8 bases and J by 7 bases; unmatched bases: 12. The CDR3, as DNA: TGTGCCAGCTCAGCGAGGACAGGGTCGTATGAAGCTTTCTTT. Residues: CASSARTGSYEAFF.

This clonotype was recorded at least ten times. The chain has TRBV2 and TRBJ1-2; D might be TRBD1 (5 bases). CDR1 SNHLY and CDR2 FYNNEI come from the germline V gene. Trimming stripped 9 bases from V and 2 bases from J, with 16 bases between. The CDR3 extends over 14 amino acids. CDR3 sequence reads: CASSGTYPNYGYTF. For the CDR3, the DNA is TGTGCCAGTTCGGGGACGTACCCAAACTATGGCTACACCTTC.

V usage is TRBV24-1 and J usage is TRBJ2-7; TRBD2 matches at 14 bases. Germline V gene data show CDR1 as KGHDR and CDR2 as SFDVKD. The CDR3 sequence is 16 residues long. The V and J ends lost 7 bases and 6 bases, in that order; junction bases with no gene match: 10. The CDR3 DNA reads as TGTGCCACCAGGGCCCAGGGGACTAGCGGGAGAGGCGAGCAGTACTTC. Translated, it gives CATRAQGTSGRGEQYF.